The 20 T cell receptor beta chains presented below share a single source sample, sequenced in a study of blood T cells in healthy people across ages. A sample-barcoded 5' primer and a J-beta primer mix were used in a second PCR of roughly 7 to 11 cycles. One entry per CDR3 protein results from TCRdb running MiXCR on the 5' RACE reads. The sample records over a million distinct CDR3 sequences, less than 50% being singletons. Sequenced material: blood. These receptors all stem from a woman aged 55-69 years in good health.

V usage is TRBV11-2 and J usage is TRBJ2-3; either TRBD1 or TRBD2 may fit D (5 bases each). The CDR3 covers 15 residues. Germline assignment: CDR1 SGHAT and CDR2 FQNNGV. Trimming took off 2 bases at V and 4 bases at J, with 13 bases between the two ends. The DNA for the CDR3 is TGTGCCAGCAGCTTAAGGGGACCGGGCCCAGATACGCAGTATTTT. Translation: CASSLRGPGPDTQYF. The full variable domain, completed using reference TRBV11-2 and TRBJ2-3, is EAGVAQSPRYKIIEKRQSVAFWCNPISGHATLYWYQQILGQGPKLLIQFQNNGVVDDSQLPKDRFSAERLKGVDSTLKIQPAKLEDSAVYLCASSLRGPGPDTQYFGPGTRLTVL.

CDR3 region: CASSWDTGTSEETQYF. In DNA form, the CDR3 reads TGCGCCAGCAGCTGGGACACCGGGACTAGTGAGGAGACCCAGTACTTC. The V call is TRBV5-1, the J call TRBJ2-5; 8 bases fit TRBD2. Per the germline V gene, CDR1 is SGHRS and CDR2 is YFSETQ. V shed 3 bases and J 5 bases; nucleotides not matched to a gene: 12. This CDR3 is built from 16 residues.

This sequence joins TRBV3-1 and TRBJ1-2; 8 bases match TRBD1. Trimming removed 2 bases from V and 5 bases from J; junction bases left unmatched: 7. CDR1 and CDR2 from the germline V gene are LGHDT and YNNKEL (reference sequence). The CDR3 is 15 residues long. The CDR3 DNA reads TGTGCCAGCAGCCAAATCCCAGGGGGCGAGTATGGCTACACCTTC. Translating gives CASSQIPGGEYGYTF.

This clonotype was detected only a few times. The chain links TRBV30 to TRBJ1-2; TRBD1 matches at 9 bases. This CDR3 is 14 amino acids long. Germline values: CDR1 GTSNPN, CDR2 SVGIG (reference sequence). Losses at the gene ends were 2 bases for V and 2 bases for J; bases not matched to a gene: 3. As DNA, the CDR3 is TGTGCCTGGAGTCCCGGGACAGGGAACTATGGCTACACCTTC. Translated, it gives CAWSPGTGNYGYTF.

This chain uses TRBV28 with TRBJ2-5; D possibly matches TRBD1 or TRBD2 (5 bases each). The CDR3 runs to 14 residues. The V end lost 5 bases, the J end lost 7 bases, and 17 bases lay between the germline ends. Germline V gives CDR1 MDHEN, CDR2 SYDVKM. In DNA, the CDR3 is TGTGCCAGCAGTCTCCTGGGGGTAATAGGGACCCAGTACTTC. It yields the protein CASSLLGVIGTQYF.

This rearrangement joins TRBV2 to TRBJ2-7; possibly TRBD2 for D (6 bases). The CDR3 is 17 amino acids. CDR1 is SNHLY, CDR2 FYNNEI, per germline. Trimming stripped 5 bases from V and 7 bases from J, with 27 bases between. The DNA for the CDR3 is TGTGCCAGCAGTTCTACAGTAGCGGCCGTGCCCTACAATGAGCAGTACTTC. Its translation: CASSSTVAAVPYNEQYF.

This sequence joins TRBV7-9 and TRBJ1-4; D gene uncertain. This CDR3 is built from 14 residues. Trimming shortened V by 3 bases and J by 1 base, and 6 bases separated the two germline ends. Germline assignment: CDR1 SEHNR and CDR2 FQNEAQ (reference sequence). As DNA, the CDR3 is TGTGCCAGCAGCTTGTCCGAAACTAATGAAAAACTGTTTTTT. Its translation: CASSLSETNEKLFF. Drawing the rest from reference TRBV7-9 and TRBJ1-4, the complete variable domain is DTGVSQNPRHKITKRGQNVTFRCDPISEHNRLYWYRQTLGQGPEFLTYFQNEAQLEKSRLLSDRFSAERPKGSFSTLEIQRTEQGDSAMYLCASSLSETNEKLFFGSGTQLSVL.

This clonotype came up a few times. The chain uses TRBV27 and TRBJ2-5; no definite D call. Trimming cost V 3 bases and J 4 bases, with 9 bases left between them. CDR1 MNHEY and CDR2 SMNVEV come from the germline V gene (reference sequence). The CDR3 has 13 residues. The CDR3 DNA follows: TGTGCCAGCAGTTTGGTGATGCGAGAGACCCAGTACTTC. It encodes CASSLVMRETQYF.

V usage is TRBV7-9 and J usage is TRBJ2-7; 9 nucleotides agree with TRBD1. CDR3 length equals 15 residues. CDR1 SEHNR and CDR2 FQNEAQ come from the germline V gene (reference sequence). The trim removed 5 bases at V and 4 bases at J, leaving 9 bases unmatched. The CDR3 bases are TGTGCCAGCAGCGAGACCGGGACAGGGTCTTACGAGCAGTACTTC. Translation: CASSETGTGSYEQYF.

This clonotype was detected a few times. V usage is TRBV27 and J usage is TRBJ2-1, with D unclear. The germline V gene has CDR1 MNHEY and CDR2 SMNVEV (reference sequence). The CDR3 extends over 15 amino acids. Between the trimmed V and J ends, which lost 2 bases and 0 bases, there was a span of 8 bases. In DNA form, the CDR3 reads TGTGCCAGCAGTTTAAAAGGATACTCCTACAATGAGCAGTTCTTC. Residues: CASSLKGYSYNEQFF.

The rearrangement uses TRBV6-5 and TRBJ2-7; D possibly corresponds to TRBD2 (5 bases). CDR1 and CDR2 (germline): MNHEY, SVGAGI. Deletions cut 5 bases from V and 11 bases from J, with 13 bases between. This CDR3 has 11 residues. DNA for the CDR3: TGTGCCAGCAGTGGGTTAGGGCGGGAGTACTTC. Protein: CASSGLGREYF.

The gene calls are TRBV20-1 and TRBJ2-7, with 10 bases fitting TRBD2. CDR1 and CDR2 (germline): DFQATT, SNEGSKA (reference sequence). V shed 3 bases and J 4 bases; nucleotides not matched to a gene: 9. The CDR3 has 15 amino acids. The DNA of the CDR3 is TGCAGTGCTAGGCGTGGGGCTAGCGGGAGTTACGAGCAGTACTTC. Its protein is CSARRGASGSYEQYF.

The chain employs TRBV10-2 and TRBJ1-1, with 10 bases that match TRBD1. This CDR3 is built from 13 residues. The V gene's germline CDR1 is WSHSY and CDR2 SAAADI. J gave up 6 bases and V 8 bases, and 6 bases lay outside the gene matches. The CDR3 sequence is CASQDRGRAEAFF. Here the CDR3 DNA reads TGCGCCAGCCAGGACAGGGGGAGGGCTGAAGCTTTCTTT.

The genes are TRBV7-9 and TRBJ2-1; 9 bases match TRBD2. The V gene end was trimmed by 5 bases and the J gene end by 8 bases; junction bases not matched to a gene: 4. The CDR3 is made up of 13 amino acids. Germline CDR1 reads SEHNR; CDR2 reads FQNEAQ (reference sequence). CDR3 in amino acids: CASSDRTSDEQFF. DNA for the CDR3: TGTGCCAGCAGCGACCGGACTAGCGATGAGCAGTTCTTC.

This clonotype was seen only a few times. Its ends do not fully match the called genes, so a read error is possible. The V call is TRBV5-1, the J call TRBJ2-7; D remains ambiguous. From germline, CDR1 is SGHRS and CDR2 YFSETQ. The CDR3 has 14 residues. The chain's CDR3 is CASSPLGFNNEQYF. The DNA for the CDR3 is TGCGCCAGCAGCCCCCTGGGGTTCAACAATGAGCAGTACTTT.

Details on this clonotype: The junction departs from germline at one end; a sequencing error may be responsible. The chain combines TRBV15 with TRBJ2-3, with D perhaps matching TRBD2 (6 bases). Per the germline V gene, CDR1 is LNHNV and CDR2 is YYDKDF (reference sequence). This CDR3 contains 16 residues. The CDR3 region has the DNA TGCGCCACCAGCACGACCGGGACGGGAGGCACAGATACGCAGTATTTT. It encodes CATSTTGTGGTDTQYF.

This clonotype was seen a handful of times. The V gene is TRBV2, the J gene TRBJ1-4, with 7 bases aligning to TRBD1. Trimming took 4 bases from V and 14 from J; bases not matched to a gene: 13. From germline, CDR1 is SNHLY and CDR2 FYNNEI. The CDR3 totals 14 residues. The CDR3 reads CASSVGGTVARLFF. In nucleotides, the CDR3 is TGTGCCAGCAGTGTAGGCGGGACAGTCGCGCGGCTGTTTTTT.

J is TRBJ1-2 and V is TRBV2; no definite D call. Trimming stripped 6 bases from V and 5 bases from J, with 13 bases between. This CDR3 has 13 residues. Per the germline V gene, CDR1 is SNHLY and CDR2 is FYNNEI. CDR3 region: CASSRILGYGYTF. CDR3 in DNA: TGTGCCAGCAGCCGAATCCTTGGGTATGGCTACACCTTC. Based on the CDR3 plus reference TRBV2 and TRBJ1-2, the full variable domain is EPEVTQTPSHQVTQMGQEVILRCVPISNHLYFYWYRQILGQKVEFLVSFYNNEISEKSEIFDDQFSVERPDGSNFTLKIRSTKLEDSAMYFCASSRILGYGYTFGSGTRLTVV.

The V call is TRBV5-1, the J call TRBJ2-7; D possibly corresponds to TRBD2 (7 bases). V was trimmed by 0 bases and J by 3 bases, leaving 16 bases between them. The CDR3 is 16 residues long. The germline gives CDR1 SGHRS, CDR2 YFSETQ. CDR3 residues: CASSLDSGGAYYEQYF. The CDR3 nucleotides are TGCGCCAGCAGCTTGGATTCGGGGGGCGCTTACTACGAGCAGTACTTC.

This clonotype was observed a few times. The chain has TRBV20-1 and TRBJ2-3, with 7 bases fitting TRBD2. This CDR3 contains 17 residues. The germline V gene has CDR1 DFQATT and CDR2 SNEGSKA (reference sequence). V lost 3 bases to trimming and J lost 3 bases; unmatched junction nucleotides: 15. CDR3 nucleotide sequence: TGCAGTGCTAGTCTGGGGGAGGGCCGAAGGAATACAGATACGCAGTATTTT. Translating it yields CSASLGEGRRNTDTQYF.